The 26 T cell receptor beta chains reported below all come from one sample, sequenced in a study of long-term antiretroviral therapy in people with HIV. Sequencing used immunoSEQ v3.0 at survey level. Using immunoSEQ multiplex PCR, the repertoire was profiled, and TCRdb retains in-frame clones only, with some absent. The table shows tens of thousands of clones, with around 90% occurring only once. Here the sequenced sample was unsorted PBMCs, taken 1.1 years after starting antiretroviral therapy. The receptors here all came from a man in his late teens or twenties with HIV.

The gene calls are TRBV27 and TRBJ2-3; 8 bases line up with TRBD2. The CDR3 spans 16 residues. With 3 bases clipped from V and 4 bases from J, the junction kept 9 bases outside the gene matches. Germline lookup yields CDR1 MNHEY and CDR2 SMNVEV (reference sequence). CDR3 region: CASSFRTGGPSDTQYF. In DNA form, the CDR3 reads TGTGCCAGCAGTTTCAGGACGGGAGGGCCCTCAGATACGCAGTATTTT.

This clone appeared a single time. The DNA is left out, because the CDR3 cannot be placed on it with certainty; the CDR3 is given as TCRdb lists it. The chain is built from TRBV28 and TRBJ2-3; the listed D gene, TRBD1, was not tested against the DNA. From its first to its last residue, the CDR3 has 15 amino acids. Germline V gene sequence: CDR1 MDHEN, CDR2 SYDVKM. CDR3 sequence: CASSFGPGATDTQYF.

This clone appeared a single time. The V and J genes are TRBV5-6 and TRBJ1-1; D remains unclear. V was clipped by 5 bases and J by 3 bases, with 8 bases between them. The CDR3 extends over 12 amino acids. Germline V gene sequence: CDR1 SGHDT, CDR2 YYEEEE. The DNA for the CDR3 is TGTGCCAGCAGACGGGCGTACACTGAAGCTTTCTTT. Amino acids: CASRRAYTEAFF.

This clone was seen a handful of times. The chain uses TRBV19 and TRBJ1-6; no definite D call. With 3 bases removed from V and 7 bases from J, the gap between germline ends came to 10 bases. The germline gives CDR1 LNHDA, CDR2 SQIVND (reference sequence). The length of the CDR3 is 14 residues. The CDR3 DNA reads as TGTGCCAGTAGTATTTCATGGGAGAATTCACCCCTCCACTTT. Its translation: CASSISWENSPLHF.

This clone was seen once. The V gene is TRBV7-3, the J gene TRBJ2-5; D not resolved. From germline, CDR1 is SGHTA and CDR2 FQGTGA. CDR3 length: 14 amino acids. The ends were cut back, 2 bases at V and 2 bases at J, with 9 bases in the middle. The CDR3 DNA is TGTGCCAGCAGCTTAGGTCCCCAGCAAGAGACCCAGTACTTC. This sequence encodes CASSLGPQQETQYF. The entire variable domain, with the rest obtained from reference TRBV7-3 and TRBJ2-5, is as follows: GAGVSQTPSNKVTEKGKYVELRCDPISGHTALYWYRQSLGQGPEFLIYFQGTGAADDSGLPNDRFFAVRPEGSVSTLKIQRTERGDSAVYLCASSLGPQQETQYFGPGTRLLVL.

This chain links TRBV7-3 with TRBJ2-1, with a tentative D call TRBD1 (5 bases). This CDR3 is 15 amino acids long. The germline V gene encodes CDR1 SGHTA and CDR2 FQGTGA. V lost 5 bases and J 1 base, leaving 12 bases between the germline ends. The CDR3 here is CASSIYRSSYNEQFF. CDR3 DNA: TGTGCCAGCAGCATTTACAGGTCTTCCTACAATGAGCAGTTCTTC. Drawing the rest from reference TRBV7-3 and TRBJ2-1, the complete variable domain is GAGVSQTPSNKVTEKGKYVELRCDPISGHTALYWYRQSLGQGPEFLIYFQGTGAADDSGLPNDRFFAVRPEGSVSTLKIQRTERGDSAVYLCASSIYRSSYNEQFFGPGTRLTVL.

This chain uses TRBV27 with TRBJ1-2; D gene ambiguous. This CDR3 is built from 14 residues. Trimming took 5 bases from V and 0 from J, leaving 10 bases between them. The germline V gene encodes CDR1 MNHEY and CDR2 SMNVEV (reference sequence). CDR3 loop: CASSPRIANYGYTF. CDR3 nucleotide sequence: TGTGCCAGCAGTCCCCGGATCGCTAACTATGGCTACACCTTC.

The chain employs TRBV6-5 and TRBJ2-7, with D perhaps being TRBD1 or TRBD2 (5 bases each). The CDR3 contains 15 residues. V dropped 2 bases and J dropped 4 bases, with 15 bases sitting between them. In germline, CDR1 is MNHEY, CDR2 SVGAGI. This CDR3 reads CASSYGEGESYEQYF. Written as DNA, the CDR3 is TGTGCCAGCAGTTACGGTGAAGGGGAGAGTTACGAGCAGTACTTC.

The chain employs TRBV4-1 and TRBJ2-1; tentatively, D is TRBD1 or TRBD2 (5 bases each). V gave up 4 bases and J gave up 4 bases, with 17 bases separating them. This CDR3 region has 16 residues. The germline V gene encodes CDR1 MGHRA and CDR2 YSYEKL. The CDR3 spells CASSPLEGYPYNEQFF. The CDR3 DNA follows: TGCGCCAGCAGCCCTCTTGAGGGGTACCCATACAATGAGCAGTTCTTC.

The chain employs TRBV4-3 and TRBJ1-1, with 8 bases lining up with TRBD1. From germline, CDR1 is LGHNA and CDR2 YSLEER. The CDR3 spans 14 residues. Trimming removed 0 bases from V and 7 bases from J; junction bases left unmatched: 4. The CDR3 nucleotides are TGCGCCAGCAGCCAAGAGGCAGACAGGGGTGAAGCTTTCTTT. This translates into CASSQEADRGEAFF.

V usage is TRBV30 and J usage is TRBJ1-2; 9 bases agree with TRBD1. After removal of 2 bases from V and 6 bases from J, the junction contained 4 bases not matched to a gene. The CDR3 length is 13 residues. The V gene's germline CDR1 is GTSNPN and CDR2 SVGIG (reference sequence). The CDR3 bases are TGTGCCTGGAGTACAAACAGGGGGCATGGCTACACCTTC. Protein sequence: CAWSTNRGHGYTF.

This clone was counted a single time. The chain's CDR3 is CASSDNRDSVYEQYF. CDR3 DNA sequence: TGCGCCAGCAGTGACAACCGGGACTCTGTCTACGAGCAGTACTTC. This sequence joins TRBV5-1 and TRBJ2-7; D possibly corresponds to TRBD2 (6 bases). Germline V lookup: CDR1 SGHRS, CDR2 YFSETQ. Trimming took 5 bases from V and 3 from J, leaving 18 bases between them. This CDR3 spans 15 amino acids.

This clone was counted between two and nine times. This chain connects TRBV7-8 to TRBJ2-3, with D perhaps TRBD1 (5 bases). With 8 bases removed from V and 0 bases from J, the gap between germline ends came to 15 bases. CDR3 size: 15 residues. In germline, CDR1 is SGHVS, CDR2 FQNEAQ. The CDR3 DNA reads as TGTGCCAGCGCCGACACAGGAACTAGCACAGATACGCAGTATTTT. This codes for CASADTGTSTDTQYF.

This clone occurred a few times. J is TRBJ2-7 and V is TRBV18; D unresolved. Germline loops: CDR1 KGHSH, CDR2 LQKENI. Trimming cost V 8 bases and J 0 bases, with 2 bases left between them. The CDR3 consists of 10 residues. The DNA of the CDR3 is TGTGCCAGCGCCTCCTACGAGCAGTACTTC. The encoded protein is CASASYEQYF.

This clone has a handful of counts. The chain joins TRBV28 to TRBJ1-3, with D maybe TRBD1 (6 bases). The CDR3 is 15 amino acids. Germline loops: CDR1 MDHEN, CDR2 SYDVKM. Trimming pared 11 bases from V and 0 bases from J, leaving 17 bases between. The CDR3 spells CAVCGTLSSGNTIYF. CDR3 nucleotides: TGTGCCGTCTGTGGGACATTAAGCTCTGGAAACACCATATATTTT. The entire variable domain, with the rest obtained from reference TRBV28 and TRBJ1-3, is as follows: DVKVTQSSRYLVKRTGEKVFLECVQDMDHENMFWYRQDPGLGLRLIYFSYDVKMKEKGDIPEGYSVSREKKERFSLILESASTNQTSMYLCAVCGTLSSGNTIYFGEGSWLTVV.

The chain combines TRBV7-2 with TRBJ2-5, with TRBD1 matching over 9 bases. V gave up 5 bases and J gave up 4 bases; unmatched junction bases: 8. CDR1 SGHTA and CDR2 FQGNSA come from the germline V gene. The CDR3 length is 15 residues. The CDR3 DNA is TGTGCCAGCAGCGCGCGACAGGGGGGGGGAGAGACCCAGTACTTC. It is translated as CASSARQGGGETQYF.

The V and J genes are TRBV7-2 and TRBJ1-1, with 7 bases that match TRBD1. The V and J ends lost 4 bases and 0 bases, in that order; junction bases with no gene match: 11. The CDR3 contains 17 residues. The germline V gene encodes CDR1 SGHTA and CDR2 FQGNSA. CDR3 loop: CASSSRGRGRMNTEAFF. The CDR3 coding sequence is TGTGCCAGCAGCTCCCGGGGTAGGGGGCGGATGAACACTGAAGCTTTCTTT.

The chain couples TRBV10-3 to TRBJ1-6; possibly TRBD1 for D (6 bases). V lost 3 bases to trimming and J lost 6 bases, with 21 bases between them. There are 18 residues in the CDR3. CDR1 and CDR2 (germline): ENHRY, SYGVKD. CDR3 in amino acids: CAISETPQGGNFNSPLHF. The CDR3 DNA reads TGTGCCATCAGTGAAACTCCACAAGGGGGAAACTTTAATTCACCCCTCCACTTT.

This clone is a singleton in its sample. V gene TRBV4-2 combines with J gene TRBJ2-2, with 9 bases identical to TRBD2. The CDR3 loop spans 15 amino acids. Trimming cost V 0 bases and J 7 bases; bases outside gene matches: 3. Germline CDR1 and CDR2: LGHNA and YNFKEQ. CDR3 in amino acids: CASSQERGGGGELFF. The CDR3 nucleotides read TGTGCCAGCAGCCAAGAGCGGGGGGGCGGCGGGGAGCTGTTTTTT.

V is TRBV30 and J is TRBJ1-2, with D possibly TRBD1 on 6 matching bases. Germline assignment: CDR1 GTSNPN and CDR2 SVGIG (reference sequence). This CDR3 spans 15 amino acids. Trimming removed 5 bases at V and 8 bases at J, with 24 bases between. The CDR3 DNA reads TGTGCCTGGGGGCTCATAGGGGGGAATGCAGGCGGCTACACCTTC. Residues: CAWGLIGGNAGGYTF.

The rearrangement uses TRBV19 and TRBJ2-3; possible D gene TRBD1, 6 bases. V was trimmed by 5 bases and J by 1 base, leaving 13 bases between them. Germline CDR1 reads LNHDA; CDR2 reads SQIVND (reference sequence). The CDR3 runs 15 residues. The CDR3: CASSSQGFGTDTQYF. The CDR3 DNA reads TGTGCCAGTAGTTCACAGGGTTTCGGCACAGATACGCAGTATTTT.

The CDR3 loop reads CASSRLRSAADTQYF. CDR3 coding DNA: TGTGCCAGCAGCCGTCTAAGGTCGGCTGCAGATACGCAGTATTTT. J is TRBJ2-3 and V is TRBV9, with D unclear. V gave up 4 bases and J gave up 4 bases, with 16 bases separating them. Germline CDR1 is SGDLS and CDR2 is YYNGEE. The CDR3 has 15 amino acids.

This clone has only one observation. The chain couples TRBV6-6 to TRBJ2-1; no reliable D call. CDR1 is MNHNY and CDR2 is SVGAGI in the germline V gene (reference sequence). Trimming pared 10 bases from V and 8 bases from J, leaving 3 bases between. The CDR3 spans 8 residues. CDR3 bases: TGTGCCACAGATGAGCAGTTCTTC. Translation gives CATDEQFF.

This clone was seen a single time. The chain carries TRBV4-3 and TRBJ2-1, with D possibly matching TRBD2 (7 bases). The ends were cut back, 0 bases at V and 4 bases at J, with 13 bases in the middle. Germline assignment: CDR1 LGHNA and CDR2 YSLEER. This CDR3 contains 16 residues. This chain's CDR3 is CASSQDRGARYNEQFF. Written as DNA, the CDR3 is TGCGCCAGCAGCCAAGATCGGGGGGCGAGGTACAATGAGCAGTTCTTC.

The chain recombines TRBV30 with TRBJ2-7, with TRBD1 matching 7 bases. CDR3 length: 13 amino acids. The V and J ends lost 3 bases and 6 bases, in that order; junction bases with no gene match: 8. CDR1 and CDR2 from the germline V gene are GTSNPN and SVGIG (reference sequence). The CDR3 loop is CAWSGTAGGEQYF. As DNA, the CDR3 is TGTGCCTGGAGCGGCACGGCAGGGGGCGAGCAGTACTTC. Based on the CDR3 plus reference TRBV30 and TRBJ2-7, the full variable domain is SQTIHQWPATLVQPVGSPLSLECTVEGTSNPNLYWYRQAAGRGLQLLFYSVGIGQISSEVPQNLSASRPQDRQFILSSKKLLLSDSGFYLCAWSGTAGGEQYFGPGTRLTVT.

This chain joins TRBV23-1 and TRBJ1-1; 7 nucleotides match TRBD1. TRBV23-1 is identified as an open reading frame with a role that is uncertain. Losses at the gene ends were 2 bases for V and 2 bases for J; bases not matched to a gene: 8. The CDR3 is 16 amino acids. The CDR3 region is CASSQNRTGLNTEAFF. The CDR3 region has the DNA TGCGCCAGCAGTCAAAATAGGACAGGACTTAACACTGAAGCTTTCTTT.